Detailed here is one TCR beta chain. The antigen remains unidentified. This entry belongs to a study of T-cell memory formation after mild COVID-19. TCRdb passed the 5' RACE reads through MiXCR, listing each CDR3 protein once. This table has 45,000 to 65,000 distinct CDR3 sequences, 9% to 9.5% appearing once. Study outcomes and limitations: There was a balanced CD4/CD8 profile in clones contracting day 15 to 85, and later expanders leaned CD4+.

Per the germline V gene, CDR1 is SGHTA and CDR2 is FQGNSA. With 1 base clipped from V and 8 bases from J, the junction kept 5 bases outside the gene matches. The CDR3 is 14 residues long. The rearrangement joins TRBV7-2 to TRBJ1-2, with 9 positions matching TRBD1. The sample taken for sequencing was PBMCs or a T cell subset sorted from them (not recorded which). The receptor comes from a man younger than 35 who had mild COVID-19 (a few samples of this study predate the infection). Cell type and time point are not known. The CDR3 loop reads CASSLGGQGRGYTF. CDR3 DNA sequence: TGTGCCAGCAGCTTAGGAGGACAGGGGAGAGGCTACACCTTC. Looking up the rest from reference TRBV7-2 and TRBJ1-2 gives the full variable domain: GAGVSQSPSNKVTEKGKDVELRCDPISGHTALYWYRQSLGQGLEFLIYFQGNSAPDKSGLPSDRFSAERTGGSVSTLTIQRTQQEDSAVYLCASSLGGQGRGYTFGSGTRLTVV.